These 21 T cell receptor beta chains were all obtained from the same sample, sequenced in a study of blood T cell repertoires in COVID-19. Profiling relied on immunoSEQ multiplex PCR, and the TCRdb table lists in-frame clones only, not all of them. In the table there are under 200,000 clones, around 84% of which are singletons. The sequenced material came from PBMCs or T cells enriched from blood (not recorded which). The receptors were gathered from a woman aged 25 to 45 who had been exposed to COVID-19.

This clone has only a few counts. The chain employs TRBV7-2 and TRBJ2-7; D is ambiguous. From germline, CDR1 is SGHTA and CDR2 FQGNSA. The ends were cut back, 2 bases at V and 4 bases at J, with 9 bases in the middle. There are 13 residues in the CDR3. This chain's CDR3 is CASSLYRAYEQYF. CDR3 nucleotides: TGTGCCAGCAGCTTATACAGAGCTTACGAGCAGTACTTC.

The chain links TRBV4-1 to TRBJ1-2, with 12 nucleotides matching TRBD1. With 3 bases clipped from V and 7 bases from J, the junction kept 6 bases outside the gene matches. The germline V gene has CDR1 MGHRA and CDR2 YSYEKL. This CDR3 has 15 residues. CDR3 amino acids: CASSHRDRGLGGYTF. CDR3 bases: TGCGCCAGCAGCCACAGGGACAGGGGGCTGGGTGGCTACACCTTC.

The gene calls are TRBV29-1 and TRBJ1-2, with 10 bases identical to TRBD1. Trimming took 0 bases from V and 6 from J; bases not matched to a gene: 7. This CDR3 region has 15 residues. Germline V lookup: CDR1 SQVTM, CDR2 ANQGSEA. CDR3 in DNA: TGCAGCGTTGAAGATTGGGACAGGGGATATGATGGCTACACCTTC. Amino acid sequence: CSVEDWDRGYDGYTF.

V is TRBV28 and J is TRBJ1-3; TRBD1 agrees at 7 bases. With V trimmed by 2 bases and J by 2 bases, 12 bases remained unmatched. The germline V gene has CDR1 MDHEN and CDR2 SYDVKM. The CDR3 is 18 amino acids. The CDR3 protein is CASSLSPGDRPTGNTIYF. The DNA for the CDR3 is TGTGCCAGCAGTTTAAGCCCTGGGGACAGACCGACTGGAAACACCATATATTTT.

The rearrangement links TRBV19 to TRBJ1-1; D is perhaps TRBD1 (6 bases). V lost 5 bases and J lost 1, with 11 bases in between. Germline V gene lookup returns CDR1 LNHDA and CDR2 SQIVND (reference sequence). The CDR3 runs 14 residues. The CDR3 here is CASSPQTGNTEAFF. The DNA for the CDR3 is TGTGCCAGTAGTCCGCAGACAGGGAACACTGAAGCTTTCTTT.

This clone was detected only a few times. The chain joins TRBV2 to TRBJ1-6, with a tentative D call TRBD1 (5 bases). With 3 bases removed from V and 3 bases from J, the gap between germline ends came to 18 bases. This CDR3 has 18 residues. Germline CDR1 SNHLY, CDR2 FYNNEI. CDR3 loop: CASSDSPWTIGYNSPLHF. The CDR3 DNA is TGTGCCAGCAGTGACTCCCCGTGGACAATAGGCTATAATTCACCCCTCCACTTT.

The CDR3 sequence is CASRGDTSGNSPLHF. In DNA form, the CDR3 reads TGTGCCAGCAGAGGCGACACCTCAGGAAATTCACCCCTCCACTTT. The chain links TRBV11-2 to TRBJ1-6, with D hard to call. The CDR3 extends over 15 amino acids. Trimming cost V 6 bases and J 7 bases, with 16 bases left between them. Germline V gene sequence: CDR1 SGHAT, CDR2 FQNNGV.

This clone was counted a single time. The genes are TRBV24-1 and TRBJ2-6; D remains unclear. Trimming removed 4 bases at V and 3 bases at J, with 9 bases between. Germline values: CDR1 KGHDR, CDR2 SFDVKD. CDR3 length equals 15 residues. In nucleotides, the CDR3 is TGTGCCACCAGTGACCCTAGGCGTGGGGCCAACGTCCTGACTTTC. This sequence encodes CATSDPRRGANVLTF.

The chain carries TRBV19 and TRBJ1-3; perhaps TRBD1 as D (5 bases). Germline loops: CDR1 LNHDA, CDR2 SQIVND (reference sequence). V lost 1 base and J lost 0, with 10 bases in between. The CDR3 extends over 16 amino acids. CDR3 protein: CASSIGTGFSGNTIYF. The CDR3 DNA follows: TGTGCCAGTAGTATAGGAACAGGCTTCTCTGGAAACACCATATATTTT.

The chain uses TRBV7-2 and TRBJ1-5; D may be TRBD1 (5 bases). The germline V gene has CDR1 SGHTA and CDR2 FQGNSA. CDR3 length equals 14 residues. With 7 bases removed from V and 6 bases from J, the gap between germline ends came to 16 bases. The CDR3 region is CASTTWGGIQPQHF. Written as DNA, the CDR3 is TGTGCCAGCACCACCTGGGGGGGAATTCAGCCCCAGCATTTT.

The V call is TRBV11-2, the J call TRBJ2-3, with unresolved D. V lost 5 bases and J 4 bases, leaving 7 bases between the germline ends. The CDR3 has 12 amino acids. The germline CDR1 and CDR2 sequences are SGHAT and FQNNGV. The CDR3, as DNA: TGTGCCAGCAGCCCGGTGCCAGATACGCAGTATTTT. It is translated as CASSPVPDTQYF.

V and J are TRBV18 and TRBJ1-6, with 9 bases that match TRBD1. The germline gives CDR1 KGHSH, CDR2 LQKENI. V shed 3 bases and J 7 bases; nucleotides not matched to a gene: 10. The CDR3 is made up of 17 amino acids. The chain's CDR3 is CASSPSRSGQGNSPLHF. The CDR3 DNA reads TGTGCCAGCTCACCTTCCCGATCCGGACAGGGGAATTCACCCCTCCACTTT.

The chain has TRBV10-3 and TRBJ2-7; 7 nucleotides match TRBD1. The CDR3 runs 17 residues. The V segment lost 10 bases and the J segment 3 bases; nucleotides outside the gene matches: 21. From germline, CDR1 is ENHRY and CDR2 SYGVKD. The chain's CDR3 is CATSVDQTGIISYEQYF. The DNA for the CDR3 is TGTGCCACGTCAGTCGACCAGACAGGGATCATCAGCTACGAGCAGTACTTC.

This clone was seen only once. V usage is TRBV18 and J usage is TRBJ1-5; perhaps TRBD1 as D (5 bases). The CDR3 has 15 residues. V was clipped by 3 bases and J by 4 bases, with 13 bases between them. CDR1 is KGHSH and CDR2 is LQKENI in the germline V gene. CDR3 loop: CASSPLPAGNQPQHF. CDR3 nucleotide sequence: TGTGCCAGCTCACCCCTGCCTGCAGGGAATCAGCCCCAGCATTTT.

This clone has a handful of counts. The gene calls are TRBV2 and TRBJ1-4, with unresolved D. Germline lookup yields CDR1 SNHLY and CDR2 FYNNEI. This CDR3 is built from 12 residues. The germline V and J ends were trimmed by 7 bases and 2 bases, with 5 bases remaining between them. Here the CDR3 reads CASMATNEKLFF. The CDR3 bases are TGTGCCAGCATGGCTACTAATGAAAAACTGTTTTTT.

This chain links TRBV5-1 with TRBJ2-5; D is possibly TRBD1 (6 bases). Germline V CDR1 and CDR2: SGHRS, YFSETQ. The CDR3 consists of 14 residues. The V and J ends lost 3 bases and 0 bases respectively, with 9 bases between them. CDR3 bases: TGCGCCAGCAGCTCGGACAGCTACCAAGAGACCCAGTACTTC. This translates into CASSSDSYQETQYF.

The table lists this clone with many counts. The chain combines TRBV2 with TRBJ2-1, with D perhaps TRBD2 (6 bases). The V gene's germline CDR1 is SNHLY and CDR2 FYNNEI. V was clipped by 3 bases and J by 6 bases, with 15 bases between them. This CDR3 has 15 amino acids. CDR3 region: CASSERAGHGNEQFF. The CDR3 DNA follows: TGTGCCAGCAGTGAGCGGGCGGGGCATGGCAATGAGCAGTTCTTC.

The chain couples TRBV6-5 to TRBJ2-7, with 11 bases matching TRBD1. The CDR3 has 14 residues. Germline CDR1 is MNHEY and CDR2 is SVGAGI. The J segment lost 2 bases and the V segment lost 9 bases, leaving 6 bases of the junction unmatched. The CDR3 is CARDRGRSPYEQYF. CDR3 nucleotides: TGTGCCAGGGACAGGGGGCGTAGTCCCTACGAGCAGTACTTC.

J is TRBJ1-1 and V is TRBV9; D perhaps matches TRBD1 (6 bases). The CDR3 is 15 residues long. The V end lost 2 bases, the J end lost 3 bases, and 14 bases lay between the germline ends. Per the germline V gene, CDR1 is SGDLS and CDR2 is YYNGEE. The CDR3 loop is CASSVSSGGYTEAFF. The CDR3, as DNA: TGTGCCAGCAGCGTCTCTTCGGGGGGCTACACTGAAGCTTTCTTT.

V is TRBV12-3 or TRBV12-4 and J is TRBJ1-1; D might be TRBD1 (6 bases). Trimming cost V 1 base and J 4 bases, with 7 bases left between them. The CDR3 runs to 13 residues. CDR3 sequence reads: CASSLVGGTEAFF. As DNA, the CDR3 is TGTGCCAGCAGTTTAGTAGGGGGCACTGAAGCTTTCTTT.

The chain uses TRBV19 and TRBJ1-3; tentatively, D is TRBD1 (5 bases). CDR1 is LNHDA, CDR2 SQIVND, per germline (reference sequence). The CDR3 has 14 amino acids. The germline V and J ends were trimmed by 4 bases and 2 bases, with 9 bases remaining between them. CDR3 in amino acids: CASSTGSAGNTIYF. Written as DNA, the CDR3 is TGTGCCAGTAGTACAGGGTCCGCTGGAAACACCATATATTTT. The entire variable domain, with the rest obtained from reference TRBV19 and TRBJ1-3, is as follows: DGGITQSPKYLFRKEGQNVTLSCEQNLNHDAMYWYRQDPGQGLRLIYYSQIVNDFQKGDIAEGYSVSREKKESFPLTVTSAQKNPTAFYLCASSTGSAGNTIYFGEGSWLTVV.